The source of this T cell receptor (beta chain) is a study of cytomegalovirus exposure and HLA in healthy donors listed by TCRdb under 2017. The study in broad terms: The 500 to 700 repertoires of the first cohort and the 95 to 150 validation repertoires were produced on the same platform, according to a later analysis. High-throughput TCR immunosequencing, statistical association of individual TCRs with disease status, and machine learning were combined to predict cytomegalovirus infection status. The aim of the study was to test whether cataloging public T cell receptors could identify signatures of past pathogen exposure. A separate validation cohort of 100 to 150 different subjects was used in addition to the 666-subject first cohort.

The paper's findings and limits, for the study overall: A total of roughly 160 TCR beta chains were listed by the study as associated with cytomegalovirus. Most TCR sequences were seen in very few donors, while some public TCRs were found in many individuals. A later analysis found that TCRs clustered in the first cohort also tended to co-occur in the roughly 120 validation repertoires, with 94% of cluster scores above 0. A few of the identified cytomegalovirus-associated TCR beta chains were confirmed in vitro to be specific for cytomegalovirus antigens. According to the authors, the approach could potentially be generalized to other disease states and immunological phenotypes. The validation cohort had no HLA typing available for a later analysis, so co-occurrence within that cohort was assessed over all 120 repertoires. The classifier was reported to diagnose cytomegalovirus status with high specificity and sensitivity in both the original and validation cohorts.

In the case of this clone: There is no known antigen for this receptor. Per-nucleotide qualities are absent, and no much larger clonotype sits a single base away.

The donors belonged to the validation cohort of roughly 120 subjects, which was separate from the approximately 700-subject first cohort. Receptors were amplified or captured by the immunoSEQ multiplex PCR assay. The authors' pipeline ran thus. A statistical classification framework was developed to diagnose cytomegalovirus status using the catalog of TCR beta chain sequences. The table was pulled from immuneACCESS by TCRdb, which kept in-frame rearrangements only. Such tables lose some clones; where checked, under half of the loss comes from unresolved V genes, and the rest has no known cause. Clone size and V and J calls were adopted from that table, with D and trimming inferred from the DNA. The sample records 160,000 or so clones, 88% of which are singletons. The top ten hold about 2.7% of the sample. Per the germline V gene, MNHEY is the CDR1 and SVGAGI is the CDR2. The junction shows trimming of 2 bases on V and 2 bases on J, and the gene matches do not reach 4 bases of it. The CDR3 runs 15 residues from the cysteine to the phenylalanine. The CDR3 DNA has 45 bases and is translated from base 1.

Sequencing input: PBMCs. This sequence uses TRBV6-5 and TRBJ2-3; 7 central bases correspond to TRBD2. This clonotype originated in a man younger than 30 in good health and CMV-seronegative. The nucleotide sequence is TGTGCCAGCAGTTACGGGGGGGGATCCACAGATACGCAGTATTTT. Its protein is CASSYGGGSTDTQYF.